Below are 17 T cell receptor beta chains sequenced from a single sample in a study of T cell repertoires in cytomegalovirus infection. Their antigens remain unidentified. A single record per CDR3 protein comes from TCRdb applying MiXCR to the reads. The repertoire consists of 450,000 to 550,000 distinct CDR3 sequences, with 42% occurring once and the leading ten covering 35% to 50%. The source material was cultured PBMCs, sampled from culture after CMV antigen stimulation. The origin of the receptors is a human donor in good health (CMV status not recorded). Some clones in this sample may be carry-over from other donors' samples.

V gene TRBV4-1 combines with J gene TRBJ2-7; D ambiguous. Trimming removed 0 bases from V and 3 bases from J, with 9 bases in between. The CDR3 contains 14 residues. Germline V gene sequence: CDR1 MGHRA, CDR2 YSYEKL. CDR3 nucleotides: TGCGCCAGCAGCCAAGACCAAGAGGACTACGAGCAGTACTTC. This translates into CASSQDQEDYEQYF.

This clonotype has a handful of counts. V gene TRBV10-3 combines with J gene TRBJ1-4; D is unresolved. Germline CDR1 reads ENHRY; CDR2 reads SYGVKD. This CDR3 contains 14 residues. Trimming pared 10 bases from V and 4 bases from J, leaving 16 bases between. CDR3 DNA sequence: TGTGCCACAAGGCGGTCGGGTAGTAATGAAAAACTGTTTTTT. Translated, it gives CATRRSGSNEKLFF.

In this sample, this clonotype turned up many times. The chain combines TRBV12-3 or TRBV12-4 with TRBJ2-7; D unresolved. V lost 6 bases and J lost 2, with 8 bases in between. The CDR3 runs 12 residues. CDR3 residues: CASSPGPYEQYF. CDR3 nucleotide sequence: TGTGCCAGCAGCCCCGGACCCTACGAGCAGTACTTC.

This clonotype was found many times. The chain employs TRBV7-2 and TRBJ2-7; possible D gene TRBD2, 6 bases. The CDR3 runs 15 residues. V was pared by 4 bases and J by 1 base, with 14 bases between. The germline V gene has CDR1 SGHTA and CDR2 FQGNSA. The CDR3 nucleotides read TGTGCCAGCAGCTCTGGACTAAGCTTATCCTACGAGCAGTACTTC. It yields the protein CASSSGLSLSYEQYF.

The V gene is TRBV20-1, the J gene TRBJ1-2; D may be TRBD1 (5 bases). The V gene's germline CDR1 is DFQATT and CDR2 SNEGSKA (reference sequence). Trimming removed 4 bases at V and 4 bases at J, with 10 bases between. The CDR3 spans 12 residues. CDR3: CSATSDTYGYTF. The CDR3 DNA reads TGCAGTGCTACATCGGACACCTATGGCTACACCTTC.

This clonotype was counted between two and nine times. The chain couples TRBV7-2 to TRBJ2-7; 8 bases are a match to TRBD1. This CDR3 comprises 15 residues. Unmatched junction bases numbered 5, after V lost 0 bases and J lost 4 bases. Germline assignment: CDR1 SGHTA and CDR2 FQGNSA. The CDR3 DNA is TGTGCCAGCAGCTTAGCGGGGACAGGAGAGTACGAGCAGTACTTC. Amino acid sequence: CASSLAGTGEYEQYF.

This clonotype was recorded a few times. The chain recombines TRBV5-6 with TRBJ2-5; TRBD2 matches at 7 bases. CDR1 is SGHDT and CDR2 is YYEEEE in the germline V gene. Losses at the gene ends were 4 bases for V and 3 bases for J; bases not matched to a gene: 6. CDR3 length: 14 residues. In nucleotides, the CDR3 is TGTGCCAGCAGCGCCTGGGACTACGAAGAGACCCAGTACTTC. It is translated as CASSAWDYEETQYF.

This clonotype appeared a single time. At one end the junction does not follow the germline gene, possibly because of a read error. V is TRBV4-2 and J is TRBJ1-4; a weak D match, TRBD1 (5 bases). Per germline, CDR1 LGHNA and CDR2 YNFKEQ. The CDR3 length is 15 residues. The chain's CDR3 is CASRHPRGLGEKLFF. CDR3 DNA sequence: TGTGCCAGCCGCCACCCGAGGGGCCTGGGGGAAAAACTGTTTTTT.

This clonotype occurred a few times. CDR3 in amino acids: CASSLLGSNEQYF. In DNA form, the CDR3 reads TGTGCCAGCAGCTTACTGGGTTCCAACGAGCAGTACTTC. The chain employs TRBV7-2 and TRBJ2-7, with D uncertain. V lost 2 bases, J lost 5 bases, and 10 bases lay in between. Germline assignment: CDR1 SGHTA and CDR2 FQGNSA. The CDR3 consists of 13 residues.

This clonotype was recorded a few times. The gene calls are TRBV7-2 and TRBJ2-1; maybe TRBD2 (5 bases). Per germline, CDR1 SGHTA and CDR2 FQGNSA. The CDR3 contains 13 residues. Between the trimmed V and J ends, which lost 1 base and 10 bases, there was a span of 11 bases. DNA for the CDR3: TGTGCCAGCAGCTTAGGGGGAGTCAGGGAGCAGTTCTTC. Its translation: CASSLGGVREQFF.

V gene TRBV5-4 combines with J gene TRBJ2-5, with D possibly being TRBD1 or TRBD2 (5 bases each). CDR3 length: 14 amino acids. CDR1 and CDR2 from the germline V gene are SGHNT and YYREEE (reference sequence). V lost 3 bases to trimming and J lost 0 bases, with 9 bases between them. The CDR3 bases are TGTGCCAGCAGCTGGGACGAGTACCAAGAGACCCAGTACTTC. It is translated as CASSWDEYQETQYF.

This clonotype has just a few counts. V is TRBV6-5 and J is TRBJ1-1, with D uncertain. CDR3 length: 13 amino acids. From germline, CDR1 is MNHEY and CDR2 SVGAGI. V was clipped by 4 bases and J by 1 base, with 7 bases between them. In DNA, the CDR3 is TGTGCCAGCAGTTTAGAATCGAACACTGAAGCTTTCTTT. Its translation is CASSLESNTEAFF.

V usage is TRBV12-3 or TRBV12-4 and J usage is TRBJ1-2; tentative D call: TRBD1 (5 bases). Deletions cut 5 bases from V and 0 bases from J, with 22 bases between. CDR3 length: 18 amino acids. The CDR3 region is CASSGWGADLFSNYGYTF. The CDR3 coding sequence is TGTGCCAGCAGTGGGTGGGGCGCCGACTTATTCTCTAACTATGGCTACACCTTC.

DNA of the CDR3: TGCGCCAGCAGCTTGCATTCTCCGGGACAGGTAGTGGAGACCCAGTACTTC. Amino acid sequence: CASSLHSPGQVVETQYF. The rearrangement joins TRBV5-1 to TRBJ2-5; 8 bases align to TRBD1. CDR3 size: 17 residues. The V and J ends lost 1 base and 5 bases, in that order; junction bases with no gene match: 13. The germline V gene encodes CDR1 SGHRS and CDR2 YFSETQ.

The CDR3 DNA reads as TGTGCCAGCAGTTTATCGCCCAGACAAGAGACCCAGTACTTC. This gives the protein CASSLSPRQETQYF. The chain couples TRBV27 to TRBJ2-5; no definite D call. The germline V gene has CDR1 MNHEY and CDR2 SMNVEV (reference sequence). The V end was cut by 0 bases, the J end by 2 bases, with 7 bases between. The CDR3 loop spans 14 amino acids.

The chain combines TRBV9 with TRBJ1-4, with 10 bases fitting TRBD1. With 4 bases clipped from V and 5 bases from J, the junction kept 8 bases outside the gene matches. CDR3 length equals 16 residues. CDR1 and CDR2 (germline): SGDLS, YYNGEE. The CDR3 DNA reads TGTGCCAGCAGCAGGCGCGGGGGACAGGGGAATGAAAAACTGTTTTTT. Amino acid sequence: CASSRRGGQGNEKLFF.

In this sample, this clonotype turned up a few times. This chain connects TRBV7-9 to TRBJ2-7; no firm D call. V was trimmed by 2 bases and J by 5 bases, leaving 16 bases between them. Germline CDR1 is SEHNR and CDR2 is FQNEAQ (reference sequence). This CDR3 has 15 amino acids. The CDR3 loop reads CASSLLTASSHEQYF. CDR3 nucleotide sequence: TGTGCCAGCAGCTTACTTACGGCCAGCAGCCACGAGCAGTACTTC.